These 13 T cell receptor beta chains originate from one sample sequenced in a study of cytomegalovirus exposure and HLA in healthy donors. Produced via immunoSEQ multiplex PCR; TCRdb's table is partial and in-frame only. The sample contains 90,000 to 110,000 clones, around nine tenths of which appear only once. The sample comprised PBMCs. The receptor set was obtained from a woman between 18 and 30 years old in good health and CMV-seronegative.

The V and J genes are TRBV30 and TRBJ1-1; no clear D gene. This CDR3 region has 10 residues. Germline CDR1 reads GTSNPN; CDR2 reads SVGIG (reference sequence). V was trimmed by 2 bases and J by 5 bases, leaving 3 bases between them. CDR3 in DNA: TGTGCCTGGAGTCCGACTGAAGCTTTCTTT. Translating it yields CAWSPTEAFF.

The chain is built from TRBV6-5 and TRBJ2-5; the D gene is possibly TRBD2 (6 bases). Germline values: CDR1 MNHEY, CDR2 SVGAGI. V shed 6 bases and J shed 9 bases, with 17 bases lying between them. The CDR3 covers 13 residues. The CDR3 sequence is CASSHGGGGSQYF. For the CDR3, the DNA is TGTGCCAGCAGCCACGGGGGTGGAGGGTCCCAGTACTTC.

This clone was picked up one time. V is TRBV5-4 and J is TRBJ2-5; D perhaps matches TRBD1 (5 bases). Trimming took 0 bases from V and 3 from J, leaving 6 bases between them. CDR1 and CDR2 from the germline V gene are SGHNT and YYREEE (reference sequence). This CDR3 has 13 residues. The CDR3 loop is CASSLVGEETQYF. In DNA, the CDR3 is TGTGCCAGCAGCTTGGTAGGGGAAGAGACCCAGTACTTC.

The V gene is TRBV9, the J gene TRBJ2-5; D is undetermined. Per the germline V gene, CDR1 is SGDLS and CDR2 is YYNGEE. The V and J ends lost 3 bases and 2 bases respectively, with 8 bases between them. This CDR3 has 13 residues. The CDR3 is CASSAPLQETQYF. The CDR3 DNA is TGTGCCAGCAGCGCTCCCCTTCAAGAGACCCAGTACTTC. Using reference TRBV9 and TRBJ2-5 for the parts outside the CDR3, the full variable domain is DSGVTQTPKHLITATGQRVTLRCSPRSGDLSVYWYQQSLDQGLQFLIQYYNGEERAKGNILERFSAQQFPDLHSELNLSSLELGDSALYFCASSAPLQETQYFGPGTRLLVL.

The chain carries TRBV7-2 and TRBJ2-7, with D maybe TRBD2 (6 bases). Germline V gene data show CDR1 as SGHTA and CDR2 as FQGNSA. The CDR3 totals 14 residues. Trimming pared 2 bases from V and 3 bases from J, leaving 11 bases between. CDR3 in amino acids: CASSLTTGGYEQYF. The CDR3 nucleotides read TGTGCCAGCAGCTTAACGACCGGGGGCTACGAGCAGTACTTC.

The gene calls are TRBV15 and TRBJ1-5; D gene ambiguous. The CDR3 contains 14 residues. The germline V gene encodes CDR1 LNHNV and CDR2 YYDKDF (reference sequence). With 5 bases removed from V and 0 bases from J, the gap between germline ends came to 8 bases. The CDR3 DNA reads TGTGCCACCAGCGGCCATCTTAGCAATCAGCCCCAGCATTTT. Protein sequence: CATSGHLSNQPQHF.

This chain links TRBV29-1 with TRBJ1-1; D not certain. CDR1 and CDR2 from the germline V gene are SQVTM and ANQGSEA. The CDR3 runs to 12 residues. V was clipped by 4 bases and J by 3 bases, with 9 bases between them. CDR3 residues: CSVGAAYTEAFF. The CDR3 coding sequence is TGCAGCGTTGGGGCAGCCTACACTGAAGCTTTCTTT.

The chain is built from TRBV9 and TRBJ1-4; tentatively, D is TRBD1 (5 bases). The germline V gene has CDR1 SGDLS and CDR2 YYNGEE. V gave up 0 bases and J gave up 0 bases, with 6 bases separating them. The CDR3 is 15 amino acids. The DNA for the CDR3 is TGTGCCAGCAGCGTAGGGACACCAACTAATGAAAAACTGTTTTTT. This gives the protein CASSVGTPTNEKLFF. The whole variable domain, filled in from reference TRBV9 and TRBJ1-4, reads DSGVTQTPKHLITATGQRVTLRCSPRSGDLSVYWYQQSLDQGLQFLIQYYNGEERAKGNILERFSAQQFPDLHSELNLSSLELGDSALYFCASSVGTPTNEKLFFGSGTQLSVL.

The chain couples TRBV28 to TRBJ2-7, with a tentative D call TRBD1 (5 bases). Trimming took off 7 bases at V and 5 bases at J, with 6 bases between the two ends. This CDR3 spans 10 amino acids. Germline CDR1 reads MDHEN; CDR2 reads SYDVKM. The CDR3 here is CASKGDEQYF. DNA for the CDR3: TGTGCCAGCAAAGGGGACGAGCAGTACTTC.

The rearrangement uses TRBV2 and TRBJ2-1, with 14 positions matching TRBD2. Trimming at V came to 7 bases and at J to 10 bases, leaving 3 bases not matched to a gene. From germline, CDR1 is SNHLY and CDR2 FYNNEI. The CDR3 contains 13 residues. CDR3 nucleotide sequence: TGTGCCAGCACGACTAGCGGGAGGGGGGAGCAGTTCTTC. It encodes CASTTSGRGEQFF.

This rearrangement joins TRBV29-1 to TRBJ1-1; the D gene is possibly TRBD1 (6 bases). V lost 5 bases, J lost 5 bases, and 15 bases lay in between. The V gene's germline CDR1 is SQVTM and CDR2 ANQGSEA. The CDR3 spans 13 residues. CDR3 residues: CSVPSGALTEAFF. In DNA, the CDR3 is TGCAGCGTTCCGTCAGGGGCTTTAACTGAAGCTTTCTTT.

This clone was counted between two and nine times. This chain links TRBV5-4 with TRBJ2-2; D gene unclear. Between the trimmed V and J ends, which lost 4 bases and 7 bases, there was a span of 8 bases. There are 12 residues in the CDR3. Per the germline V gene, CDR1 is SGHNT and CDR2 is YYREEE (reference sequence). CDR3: CASSLYVGELFF. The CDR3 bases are TGTGCCAGCAGCCTCTACGTCGGGGAGCTGTTTTTT.

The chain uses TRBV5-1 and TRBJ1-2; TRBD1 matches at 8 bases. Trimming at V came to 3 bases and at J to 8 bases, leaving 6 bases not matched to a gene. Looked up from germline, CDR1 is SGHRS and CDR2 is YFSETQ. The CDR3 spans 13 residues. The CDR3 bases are TGCGCCAGCAGCTCCGGGACAGGCGGCGGCTACACCTTC. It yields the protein CASSSGTGGGYTF.